This entry lists 5 T cell receptor beta chains sequenced from one sample in a study of T cell clonality in common variable immunodeficiency. The data were produced by immunoSEQ multiplex PCR, yet TCRdb's version contains in-frame clones alone and is incomplete. This record lists 40,000 to 55,000 clones, none seen once only, and the top ten clones contain about 9.4%. Sequencing used peripheral blood mononuclear cells. Receptor source: a person aged 18 to 70 in good health.

The sample holds many counts of this clone. The DNA ends 3 residues before the CDR3 does, and the rest of the CDR3 is filled in from the germline J gene. The rearrangement uses TRBV20-1 and TRBJ2-3; 10 bases align to TRBD2. J lost 7 bases, V lost 2 bases, and 6 bases had no gene match. CDR1 is DFQATT and CDR2 is SNEGSKA in the germline V gene (reference sequence). The CDR3 has 14 amino acids. The covered CDR3 bases are TGCAGTGCTAGACGGTCTAGCGGGGGCCATACG. This encodes CSARRSSGGHT. In full, the CDR3 is CSARRSSGGHTQYF.

At least ten counts were recorded for this clone. The CDR3 end is not reached by the read, which stops 3 residues before it; the germline J gene fills it in. The gene calls are TRBV7-2 and TRBJ2-5; TRBD1 is a possible D gene (6 bases). The V gene lost 4 bases and the J gene lost 1 base, with 10 bases spanning the gap. This CDR3 has 14 amino acids. The V gene's germline CDR1 is SGHTA and CDR2 FQGNSA. The CDR3 loop reads CASSWQGGQETQYF. The CDR3 DNA, read in part, is TGTGCCAGCAGCTGGCAAGGGGGCCAAGAGACC.

There are many counts of this clone. The CDR3 end lies 3 residues beyond the end of the read and is filled in from the germline J gene. The gene calls are TRBV5-6 and TRBJ2-1; D is possibly TRBD2 (5 bases). Trimming shortened V by 8 bases and J by 7 bases, and 22 bases separated the two germline ends. The CDR3 runs to 15 residues. Germline V gene sequence: CDR1 SGHDT, CDR2 YYEEEE. The CDR3 is CARTDSSRDRNEQFF. The DNA read from the CDR3 is TGTGCCAGGACGGACTCGTCACGGGATCGTAATGAG.

Worth noting for this clone: The read terminates 3 residues before the CDR3 end, so the remaining end is supplied by the germline J gene. The chain carries TRBV5-1 and TRBJ2-1; D may be TRBD1 (6 bases). The CDR3 is 14 amino acids. V gave up 0 bases and J gave up 6 bases, with 10 bases separating them. Germline V gives CDR1 SGHRS, CDR2 YFSETQ. Here the CDR3 reads CASSLGGRANEQFF. CDR3 DNA, as far as it was read: TGCGCCAGCAGCTTGGGGGGGCGGGCCAATGAG. Together with reference TRBV5-1 and TRBJ2-1, the CDR3 gives the full variable domain: KAGVTQTPRYLIKTRGQQVTLSCSPISGHRSVSWYQQTPGQGLQFLFEYFSETQRNKGNFPGRFSGRQFSNSRSEMNVSTLELGDSALYLCASSLGGRANEQFFGPGTRLTVL.

This clone came up many times. The DNA ends 3 residues before the CDR3 does, and the rest of the CDR3 is filled in from the germline J gene. V gene TRBV4-1 combines with J gene TRBJ1-1, with D maybe TRBD1 (6 bases). Germline V gene sequence: CDR1 MGHRA, CDR2 YSYEKL. This CDR3 contains 15 residues. CDR3 DNA, as far as it was read: TGCGCCAGCAGCCAAGACGGAATGGGGGCCAGGGGA. Its translation: CASSQDGMGARG. Given in full, the CDR3 is CASSQDGMGARGAFF.